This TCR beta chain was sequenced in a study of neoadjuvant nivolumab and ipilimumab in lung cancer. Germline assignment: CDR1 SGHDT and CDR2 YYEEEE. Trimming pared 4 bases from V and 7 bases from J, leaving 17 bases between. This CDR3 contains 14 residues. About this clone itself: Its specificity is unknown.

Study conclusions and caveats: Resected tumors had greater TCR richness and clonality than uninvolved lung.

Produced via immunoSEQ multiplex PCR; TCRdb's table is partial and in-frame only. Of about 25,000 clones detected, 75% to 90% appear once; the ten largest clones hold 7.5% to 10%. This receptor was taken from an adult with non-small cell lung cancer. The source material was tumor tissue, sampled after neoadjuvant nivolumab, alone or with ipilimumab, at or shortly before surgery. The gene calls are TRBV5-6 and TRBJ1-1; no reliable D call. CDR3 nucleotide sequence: TGTGCCAGCAGCCCCGATCCTAATCGGCATGAAGCTTTCTTT. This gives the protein CASSPDPNRHEAFF.